This TCR beta chain was retrieved from a study of T cells in Graves' hyperthyroidism and ophthalmopathy. At the level of the study: Upon initial diagnosis and before any treatment, peripheral blood was collected.

Amplification yielded TCR beta CDR3 regions, with RNA transcripts as the source. HTBI primers were the set used in a first-round RT-PCR of the TCR CDR3. TCRdb re-analysed the multiplex PCR reads in MiXCR, keeping a single row per CDR3 protein. The data contain hundreds of thousands of distinct CDR3 sequences, under 15% of them singletons. With duration under 3 months, ophthalmopathy was active: Clinical Activity Score at least 3, NOSPECS at least 4. Cells are PBMCs isolated from 9 to 10 ml of fresh blood. This clonotype has only a few counts. Its antigen is not identified. Broader study findings: Appearing also in blood were most of the thyroid clonotypes expanded above 0.001.

Sample: blood. The sequence came from a woman aged 40-49 years with Graves' ophthalmopathy.

The CDR3 here is CASSQLQGVYGYTF. The CDR3 nucleotides are TGTGCCAGCAGCCAGCTGCAGGGGGTCTATGGCTACACCTTC. The chain carries TRBV7-9 and TRBJ1-2; 7 bases align to TRBD1. Germline V CDR1 and CDR2: SEHNR, FQNEAQ (reference sequence). Trimming took 5 bases from V and 4 from J; bases not matched to a gene: 7. This CDR3 contains 14 residues.